The present TCR beta chain was sequenced within a study of cytomegalovirus exposure and HLA in healthy donors. 60 Vbeta and 13 Jbeta primers were used in PCR. Assay used: immunoSEQ multiplex PCR; TCRdb lists only in-frame clones, some missing. The sample holds about 160,000 clones, more than 65% seen once. Germline CDR1 is MNHEY and CDR2 is SMNVEV (reference sequence). CDR3 length: 15 residues. The V segment lost 5 bases and the J segment 6 bases; nucleotides outside the gene matches: 9. V gene TRBV27 combines with J gene TRBJ1-2; 10 bases agree with TRBD1. This receptor was obtained from a middle-aged woman in good health and CMV-seropositive. Material for sequencing was PBMCs. The CDR3 region has the DNA TGTGCCAGCAGTCTGGGACAGGGGAAGTTAGATGGCTACACCTTC. It yields the protein CASSLGQGKLDGYTF.